This TCR gamma chain appears in the sequencing data of a study of Vδ1+ human thymocytes. Whole-study results and caveats: In the thymus, TRG and TRD repertoires looked highly polyclonal with Gaussian CDR3 lengths.

The germline gives CDR1 VTNTFY, CDR2 YDVSTARD (reference sequence). The CDR3 extends over 11 amino acids. V lost 9 bases, J lost 6 bases, and 8 bases stayed unmatched. In the case of this clone: Its target is not known.

The template was reverse-transcribed extracted RNA. Multiplex PCR used pooled V-gene forward primers and a constant-region reverse primer to amplify CDR3s. TCRdb fed the multiplex PCR reads into CATT to redo clone calling. The repertoire holds 25,000 to 30,000 gamma-chain clones, with more than 15% as singletons. This chain uses TRGV3 with TRGJ1 or TRGJ2. The sample comprised Vdelta1+ gamma-delta thymocytes from the thymus. Subset in this sample: FACS-sorted CD3+ TCRalphabeta- TCRVdelta1+ TCRVdelta2- thymocytes. The TCR originated in a boy under two years old who had congenital heart surgery. The CDR3 reads CATRSGYKKLF. The CDR3 DNA reads TGTGCCACCCGTTCGGGTTATAAGAAACTCTTT.